A single sample is the source of the 28 T cell receptor beta chains below, sequenced in a study of tumor-infiltrating lymphocytes in oesophageal squamous cell carcinoma. TCRdb recomputed calls from the PCR reads with MiXCR, one row per CDR3 protein. The repertoire holds fewer than 15,000 distinct CDR3 sequences, with around 53% as singletons. Material for sequencing was blood. The receptors derive from a female donor with esophageal squamous cell carcinoma.

The CDR3 nucleotides are TGTGCCAGCAGCTTAGAGGCGGGATGGGAAAACATTCAGTACTTC. This codes for CASSLEAGWENIQYF. The rearrangement joins TRBV7-6 to TRBJ2-4; D might be TRBD2 (6 bases). V lost 1 base to trimming and J lost 5 bases, with 12 bases between them. The CDR3 spans 15 residues. Germline CDR1 and CDR2: SGHVS and FNYEAQ.

There are a few counts of this clonotype. The V call is TRBV28, the J call TRBJ2-3, with D perhaps TRBD2 (5 bases). The J call may be in error: the DNA end matches TRBJ2-1 better. This CDR3 contains 12 residues. Germline CDR1 is MDHEN and CDR2 is SYDVKM. In DNA, the CDR3 is TGTGCCAGCAGTTTAACGGGGAATGAGCAGTTCTTC. Residues: CASSLTGNEQFF.

The chain couples TRBV6-8 to TRBJ1-1; D gene ambiguous. V lost 2 bases, J lost 5 bases, and 9 bases lay in between. Per the germline V gene, CDR1 is MNHGY and CDR2 is SAAAGT. This CDR3 is 13 amino acids long. The CDR3 DNA reads TGTGCCAGCAGTTACGGGGTGGGGACTGAAGCTTTCTTT. It codes for CASSYGVGTEAFF.

This clonotype was detected many times. The chain recombines TRBV7-8 with TRBJ2-1, with D possibly being TRBD1 or TRBD2 (6 bases each). CDR1 SGHVS and CDR2 FQNEAQ come from the germline V gene. There are 13 residues in the CDR3. The V end was cut by 0 bases, the J end by 10 bases, with 10 bases between. The CDR3 is CASSLARGAEQFF. Here the CDR3 DNA reads TGTGCCAGCAGCTTAGCTAGGGGGGCCGAGCAGTTCTTC.

This clonotype was detected many times. The CDR3 is CASSLDGNEKLFF. In nucleotides, the CDR3 is TGTGCCAGCAGTCTCGATGGTAATGAAAAACTGTTTTTT. The chain carries TRBV27 and TRBJ1-4; D not resolved. The germline CDR1 and CDR2 sequences are MNHEY and SMNVEV (reference sequence). This CDR3 spans 13 amino acids. Trimming left V 5 bases short and J 4 bases short, with 8 bases between.

This clonotype was recorded only once. In nucleotides, the CDR3 is TGTGCCAGCAGCTCCGGGACAGGGAATTATGGCTACACCTTC. Translated, it gives CASSSGTGNYGYTF. The chain combines TRBV11-1 with TRBJ1-2, with 9 bases lining up with TRBD1. CDR3 length: 14 amino acids. The V and J ends lost 4 bases and 5 bases, in that order; junction bases with no gene match: 5. Germline CDR1 is SGHAT and CDR2 is FQDESV (reference sequence). Full variable domain (remainder filled in from reference TRBV11-1 and TRBJ1-2): EAEVAQSPRYKITEKSQAVAFWCDPISGHATLYWYRQILGQGPELLVQFQDESVVDDSQLPKDRFSAERLKGVDSTLKIQPAELGDSAMYLCASSSGTGNYGYTFGSGTRLTVV.

Regarding this clonotype: Germline and junction disagree at one end, which may indicate a read error. The chain carries TRBV7-3 and TRBJ2-3; 8 bases match TRBD1. CDR1 is SGHTA and CDR2 is FQGTGA in the germline V gene. This CDR3 has 15 amino acids. CDR3 loop: CASSLLRTGISPLHF. In nucleotides, the CDR3 is TGTGCCAGCAGCTTATTGAGGACAGGGATTTCACCCCTCCACTTC.

The gene calls are TRBV11-2 and TRBJ2-1; D gene unclear. Looked up from germline, CDR1 is SGHAT and CDR2 is FQNNGV. Trimming removed 1 base at V and 4 bases at J, with 5 bases between. This CDR3 spans 13 amino acids. CDR3 region: CASSLAVYNEQFF. The CDR3 DNA is TGTGCCAGCAGCTTAGCGGTATACAATGAGCAGTTCTTC.

This chain links TRBV11-1 with TRBJ1-2; 9 nucleotides match TRBD1. V dropped 2 bases and J dropped 8; count of bases not matched to a gene: 9. CDR3 length equals 15 residues. From germline, CDR1 is SGHAT and CDR2 FQDESV (reference sequence). CDR3 residues: CASSLNGQGYGGYTF. The CDR3, as DNA: TGTGCCAGCAGCTTAAATGGACAGGGGTATGGAGGCTACACCTTC.

In the case of this clonotype: Because the CDR3 is missing its conserved closing phenylalanine or tryptophan, this is likely a read error. The DNA is omitted, as the CDR3 cannot be located on it reliably, and the CDR3 follows TCRdb's listing. The chain has TRBV7-3 and TRBJ2-6; the table names TRBD1, a call not compared with the DNA. Termini included, the CDR3 measures 16 amino acids. CDR1 SGHTA and CDR2 FQGTGA come from the germline V gene. This chain's CDR3 is CASSSWTGKYEQYFGA.

The V and J genes are TRBV7-3 and TRBJ2-7; 7 bases agree with TRBD2. The J call may be incorrect, as the DNA end agrees better with TRBJ2-1. The CDR3 extends over 14 amino acids. Germline loops: CDR1 SGHTA, CDR2 FQGTGA. The CDR3 DNA sequence: TGTGCCAGCAGCTCATCCGGGACTACCAATGAGCAGTTCTTC. Translation: CASSSSGTTNEQFF.

Only a few counts were recorded for this clonotype. The V and J genes are TRBV7-6 and TRBJ2-7; D gene ambiguous. The end of the DNA is better explained by TRBJ2-5, so the J call may be wrong. CDR3 size: 11 residues. Per germline, CDR1 SGHVS and CDR2 FNYEAQ. This chain's CDR3 is CASSLQETQYF. CDR3 in DNA: TGTGCCAGCAGCTTACAAGAGACCCAGTACTTC.

The V call is TRBV19, the J call TRBJ2-5; D is undetermined. Near its end, the DNA agrees better with TRBJ2-1, so the J call may be wrong. The length of the CDR3 is 15 residues. In germline, CDR1 is LNHDA, CDR2 SQIVND (reference sequence). The CDR3 sequence is CASSTRPVGINEQFF. The CDR3 region has the DNA TGTGCCAGTAGTACCCGACCTGTGGGGATCAATGAGCAGTTCTTC.

J is TRBJ2-3 and V is TRBV7-2; 11 nucleotides match TRBD2. The CDR3 has 16 residues. Germline V gives CDR1 SGHTA, CDR2 FQGNSA. With 4 bases clipped from V and 4 bases from J, the junction kept 7 bases outside the gene matches. CDR3 protein: CASSSKTSGGPDTQYF. The CDR3 region has the DNA TGTGCCAGCAGCTCCAAAACTAGCGGGGGACCAGATACGCAGTATTTT.

This chain uses TRBV14 with TRBJ2-1; D is perhaps TRBD1 (5 bases). The CDR3 extends over 14 amino acids. Germline V lookup: CDR1 SGHDN, CDR2 FVKESK. Trimming shortened V by 3 bases and J by 6 bases, and 12 bases separated the two germline ends. CDR3 DNA: TGTGCCAGCAGCCACCCCGGTGGGGCCAATGAGCAGTTCTTC. It encodes CASSHPGGANEQFF.

By proportion, this clonotype is medium-sized (0.01 to 0.1%). This sequence joins TRBV28 and TRBJ1-4; a possible D gene is TRBD1 (5 bases). Germline CDR1 MDHEN, CDR2 SYDVKM. This CDR3 is built from 16 residues. V lost 2 bases and J 4 bases, leaving 14 bases between the germline ends. CDR3 bases: TGTGCCAGCAGTTTAATTTCCGGGGCCATTAATGAAAAACTGTTTTTT. It encodes CASSLISGAINEKLFF.

The DNA of the CDR3 is TGTGCCAGCAGTGCACAGGGTCCCGGGGCCAACGTCCTGACTTTC. Translation gives CASSAQGPGANVLTF. The rearrangement joins TRBV6-6 to TRBJ2-6, with a tentative D call TRBD1 (6 bases). This CDR3 is built from 15 residues. The V gene's germline CDR1 is MNHNY and CDR2 SVGAGI (reference sequence). Trimming left V 5 bases short and J 4 bases short, with 12 bases between.

This clonotype was observed a few times. The chain employs TRBV7-2 and TRBJ1-5, with no clear D. This CDR3 region has 16 residues. In germline, CDR1 is SGHTA, CDR2 FQGNSA. Trimming removed 1 base from V and 0 bases from J, with 10 bases in between. The CDR3 nucleotides read TGTGCCAGCAGCTTAGATATCACCTATAGCAATCAGCCCCAGCATTTT. Its translation is CASSLDITYSNQPQHF.

This chain uses TRBV7-2 with TRBJ2-5; 9 nucleotides match TRBD2. The J call may be mistaken, given a closer DNA end match to TRBJ2-1. Germline V gene sequence: CDR1 SGHTA, CDR2 FQGNSA. This CDR3 region has 18 residues. CDR3 sequence (DNA): TGTGCCAGCAGCCACCTTAGCGGGGGCTCGAGCTCCTACAATGAGCAGTTCTTC. It translates to CASSHLSGGSSSYNEQFF.

This clonotype was seen only a few times. The chain recombines TRBV18 with TRBJ2-5; 15 bases line up with TRBD2. Germline lookup yields CDR1 KGHSH and CDR2 LQKENI. The CDR3 covers 19 residues. The trim removed 1 base at V and 1 base at J, leaving 7 bases unmatched. CDR3 loop: CASSPLGLAGGYPQETQYF. The DNA for the CDR3 is TGTGCCAGCTCACCACTTGGACTAGCGGGAGGGTATCCCCAAGAGACCCAGTACTTC.

Of note for this clonotype: The junction and the germline gene differ at one end; a read error may be behind it. The rearrangement uses TRBV18 and TRBJ2-7; 7 bases are a match to TRBD1. The CDR3 loop spans 16 amino acids. CDR1 and CDR2 from the germline V gene are KGHSH and LQKENI. CDR3 coding DNA: TGTGCCAGCTCACCGCGACAGGGTACCCATTCCTACGAGCAGTACTTT. As protein: CASSPRQGTHSYEQYF.

The chain uses TRBV7-2 and TRBJ2-5; perhaps D is TRBD1 or TRBD2 (5 bases each). The J call may be faulty, since TRBJ2-1 better matches the DNA end. This CDR3 spans 14 amino acids. Germline V gives CDR1 SGHTA, CDR2 FQGNSA. The CDR3 loop is CASSLRDGVNEQFF. As DNA, the CDR3 is TGTGCCAGCAGCCTCCGGGACGGAGTCAATGAGCAGTTCTTC.

In regard to this clonotype: A read error may be the cause here, since a much bigger clone is one base away. This chain connects TRBV19 to TRBJ2-5, with 11 bases that match TRBD1. The J call may be in error: the DNA end matches TRBJ2-1 better. There are 13 residues in the CDR3. Germline V gives CDR1 LNHDA, CDR2 SQIVND (reference sequence). CDR3 DNA: TGTGCCAGTAACTTGGGACAGGGGGAAGAGCAGTTCTTC. Its translation: CASNLGQGEEQFF.

This clonotype was counted between two and nine times. The chain recombines TRBV4-1 with TRBJ2-1, with TRBD2 identical over 15 bases. The DNA matches TRBJ2-7 better at its end, which makes the J call doubtful. CDR1 and CDR2 (germline): MGHRA, YSYEKL. CDR3 size: 20 residues. The CDR3 sequence is CASSQGPPGLAGGTPYEQYF. In DNA, the CDR3 is TGCGCCAGCAGCCAAGGTCCTCCGGGACTAGCGGGAGGCACCCCCTACGAGCAGTACTTC.

This clonotype was seen only once. V gene TRBV7-4 combines with J gene TRBJ1-2; D perhaps matches TRBD1 (6 bases). The CDR3 consists of 16 residues. V shed 0 bases and J shed 3 bases, with 14 bases lying between them. The germline V gene encodes CDR1 SGHVT and CDR2 SQSDAQ. CDR3 residues: CASSLATGALHYGYTF. The CDR3 DNA reads TGTGCCAGCAGCTTAGCGACAGGAGCACTTCACTATGGCTACACCTTC.

This chain links TRBV4-2 with TRBJ2-6, with 7 bases matching TRBD1. Germline V gives CDR1 LGHNA, CDR2 YNFKEQ. The ends lost 4 bases at V and 1 base at J; junction bases unmatched: 1. CDR3 length: 15 residues. In nucleotides, the CDR3 is TGTGCCAGCAGCCCGGGACAGTCTGGGGCCAACGTCCTGACTTTC. Its translation is CASSPGQSGANVLTF.

The gene calls are TRBV5-6 and TRBJ2-5, with 11 positions matching TRBD2. Near its end, the DNA agrees better with TRBJ2-7, so the J call may be wrong. The CDR3 consists of 14 residues. Germline CDR1 and CDR2: SGHDT and YYEEEE. CDR3 in amino acids: CASSLIAGGGEQYF. In nucleotides, the CDR3 is TGTGCCAGCAGCTTGATAGCGGGGGGGGGCGAGCAGTACTTC.

This chain links TRBV7-2 with TRBJ1-1; 7 bases agree with TRBD1. This CDR3 is 15 amino acids long. Germline V gene lookup returns CDR1 SGHTA and CDR2 FQGNSA. Trimming took 4 bases from V and 1 from J; bases not matched to a gene: 6. The CDR3 sequence: CASSSRGTANTEAFF. CDR3 in DNA: TGTGCCAGCAGCTCAAGGGGGACAGCGAACACTGAAGCTTTCTTT. Filled out from reference TRBV7-2 and TRBJ1-1, the complete variable domain reads GAGVSQSPSNKVTEKGKDVELRCDPISGHTALYWYRQSLGQGLEFLIYFQGNSAPDKSGLPSDRFSAERTGGSVSTLTIQRTQQEDSAVYLCASSSRGTANTEAFFGQGTRLTVV.